The 25 T cell receptor beta chains below were found in one sample sequenced in a study of blood T cell repertoires in COVID-19. Profiling relied on immunoSEQ multiplex PCR, and the TCRdb table lists in-frame clones only, not all of them. Of 150,000 to 200,000 clones listed, roughly 80% are singletons. Sequencing used peripheral blood. The origin of the receptors is a human donor with acute or convalescent COVID-19. The donor label of this sample is uncertain.

The chain joins TRBV7-9 to TRBJ1-4; possibly TRBD1 for D (6 bases). The CDR3 has 14 amino acids. Trimming pared 2 bases from V and 5 bases from J, leaving 9 bases between. Germline lookup yields CDR1 SEHNR and CDR2 FQNEAQ (reference sequence). CDR3 residues: CASSLQGLNEKLFF. CDR3 nucleotide sequence: TGTGCCAGCAGCTTACAGGGGTTGAATGAAAAACTGTTTTTT.

The V gene is TRBV3-1 (or the pseudogene TRBV3-2), the J gene TRBJ1-6, with D possibly matching TRBD1 (5 bases). Trimming pared 1 base from V and 6 bases from J, leaving 13 bases between. The CDR3 spans 16 residues. Per germline, CDR1 LGHDT and CDR2 YNNKEL (reference sequence). The DNA of the CDR3 is TGTGCCAGCAGCCAAGGATACGACAGATCTAATTCACCCCTCCACTTT. This gives the protein CASSQGYDRSNSPLHF.

The V and J genes are TRBV7-2 and TRBJ1-2, with a tentative D call TRBD1 (5 bases). V was shortened by 5 bases and J by 4 bases, with 11 bases between the two germline ends. The CDR3 loop spans 13 amino acids. CDR1 and CDR2 (germline): SGHTA, FQGNSA. The CDR3 reads CASSGVQGYGYTF. CDR3 sequence (DNA): TGTGCCAGCAGCGGGGTCCAGGGCTATGGCTACACCTTC.

The gene calls are TRBV2 and TRBJ1-5; 11 nucleotides agree with TRBD1. V lost 4 bases, J lost 5 bases, and 4 bases stayed unmatched. The germline V gene has CDR1 SNHLY and CDR2 FYNNEI. The CDR3 length is 15 residues. CDR3 sequence: CASSGADRGHQPQHF. CDR3 nucleotide sequence: TGTGCCAGCAGTGGGGCGGACAGGGGGCATCAGCCCCAGCATTTT.

This clone was seen a few times. This chain joins TRBV6-5 and TRBJ1-6, with D tentatively TRBD1 (6 bases). In germline, CDR1 is MNHEY, CDR2 SVGAGI. This CDR3 is built from 15 residues. Trimming removed 2 bases from V and 7 bases from J, with 12 bases in between. CDR3 protein: CASSYLQGSNSPLHF. The CDR3 nucleotides are TGTGCCAGCAGTTACCTGCAGGGGTCGAATTCACCCCTCCACTTT.

The rearrangement joins TRBV5-1 to TRBJ2-3, with 8 bases that match TRBD1. With V trimmed by 1 base and J by 1 base, 5 bases remained unmatched. The CDR3 is made up of 16 amino acids. Looked up from germline, CDR1 is SGHRS and CDR2 is YFSETQ. CDR3 nucleotide sequence: TGCGCCAGCAGCTTGCGGCTGACAGGGGGCACAGATACGCAGTATTTT. Its protein is CASSLRLTGGTDTQYF.

The chain joins TRBV28 to TRBJ2-1, with TRBD2 as a possible D gene (6 bases). The V end was cut by 6 bases, the J end by 4 bases, with 16 bases between. The CDR3 sequence is 15 residues long. The V gene's germline CDR1 is MDHEN and CDR2 SYDVKM. CDR3 in DNA: TGTGCCAGCAGGCGCGGGGCGTCCTCGTACAATGAGCAGTTCTTC. Its translation is CASRRGASSYNEQFF.

This chain connects TRBV10-3 to TRBJ1-2; D not resolved. Trimming shortened V by 11 bases and J by 8 bases, and 6 bases separated the two germline ends. The CDR3 loop spans 8 amino acids. Germline V lookup: CDR1 ENHRY, CDR2 SYGVKD. CDR3 DNA sequence: TGTGCCGCGGGGGGCTACACCTTC. Amino acid sequence: CAAGGYTF.

V gene TRBV29-1 combines with J gene TRBJ2-7; unclear D gene. The CDR3 totals 13 residues. Per the germline V gene, CDR1 is SQVTM and CDR2 is ANQGSEA. Between the trimmed V and J ends, which lost 3 bases and 1 base, there was a span of 10 bases. CDR3 nucleotide sequence: TGCAGCGTTGATTCTGGGCCGTCCTACGAGCAGTACTTC. Protein: CSVDSGPSYEQYF.

The rearrangement links TRBV29-1 to TRBJ2-5, with 7 bases fitting TRBD1. This CDR3 has 12 amino acids. Trimming cost V 0 bases and J 5 bases; bases outside gene matches: 0. Germline CDR1 and CDR2: SQVTM and ANQGSEA. The CDR3 is CSVEEGQETQYF. CDR3 in DNA: TGCAGCGTTGAAGAGGGACAGGAGACCCAGTACTTC.

The rearrangement uses TRBV19 and TRBJ1-5; no clear D. CDR1 and CDR2 from the germline V gene are LNHDA and SQIVND (reference sequence). This CDR3 spans 13 amino acids. Trimming left V 5 bases short and J 3 bases short, with 8 bases between. CDR3 in DNA: TGTGCCAGTAGTTTCCAGTACAATCAGCCCCAGCATTTT. This encodes CASSFQYNQPQHF.

A note on this clone: This sample also contains other DNA sequences that code for the same CDR3. This chain connects TRBV19 to TRBJ1-1; tentatively, D is TRBD1 (5 bases). The V gene lost 3 bases and the J gene lost 4 bases, with 9 bases spanning the gap. CDR3 length: 13 amino acids. Per the germline V gene, CDR1 is LNHDA and CDR2 is SQIVND (reference sequence). CDR3 nucleotides: TGTGCCAGTAGTATTGGGGGGGGCACTGAAGCTTTCTTT. As protein: CASSIGGGTEAFF. The variable domain in full, completed from reference TRBV19 and TRBJ1-1, reads DGGITQSPKYLFRKEGQNVTLSCEQNLNHDAMYWYRQDPGQGLRLIYYSQIVNDFQKGDIAEGYSVSREKKESFPLTVTSAQKNPTAFYLCASSIGGGTEAFFGQGTRLTVV.

The chain carries TRBV9 and TRBJ2-1; 7 bases align to TRBD1. The CDR3 is made up of 15 amino acids. J was trimmed by 8 bases and V by 3 bases; bases with no gene match: 11. Germline V lookup: CDR1 SGDLS, CDR2 YYNGEE. The CDR3 DNA reads TGTGCCAGCAGCGCCCGTCAAGGGGGCGGCGATGAGCAGTTCTTC. Its protein product is CASSARQGGGDEQFF. The variable domain in full, completed from reference TRBV9 and TRBJ2-1, reads DSGVTQTPKHLITATGQRVTLRCSPRSGDLSVYWYQQSLDQGLQFLIQYYNGEERAKGNILERFSAQQFPDLHSELNLSSLELGDSALYFCASSARQGGGDEQFFGPGTRLTVL.

The chain recombines TRBV5-5 with TRBJ2-6; 9 bases fit TRBD1. From germline, CDR1 is SGHKS and CDR2 YYEKEE (reference sequence). J was trimmed by 2 bases and V by 5 bases; bases with no gene match: 8. The CDR3 sequence is 17 residues long. The CDR3 bases are TGTGCCAGCAGGCCCGGGACAGGGTGGCCTGGGGCCAACGTCCTGACTTTC. This translates into CASRPGTGWPGANVLTF. The whole variable domain, filled in from reference TRBV5-5 and TRBJ2-6, reads DAGVTQSPTHLIKTRGQQVTLRCSPISGHKSVSWYQQVLGQGPQFIFQYYEKEERGRGNFPDRFSARQFPNYSSELNVNALLLGDSALYLCASRPGTGWPGANVLTFGAGSRLTVL.

This chain connects TRBV10-1 to TRBJ2-3, with 9 bases identical to TRBD1. In germline, CDR1 is WNHNN, CDR2 SYGVQD (reference sequence). This CDR3 is built from 15 residues. V lost 5 bases and J lost 3; bases outside the gene matches: 6. CDR3 protein: CASSPWTGVTDTQYF. In DNA, the CDR3 is TGCGCCAGCAGTCCTTGGACAGGGGTAACAGATACGCAGTATTTT.

The V and J genes are TRBV7-9 and TRBJ1-1; D ambiguous. Trimming pared 2 bases from V and 10 bases from J, leaving 14 bases between. The CDR3 covers 13 residues. Germline lookup yields CDR1 SEHNR and CDR2 FQNEAQ (reference sequence). CDR3 nucleotide sequence: TGTGCCAGCAGCTTATCAGGAGGGAAGGGAGCTTTCTTT. The encoded protein is CASSLSGGKGAFF.

V is TRBV4-2 and J is TRBJ1-3; the D is unclear. The CDR3 has 15 amino acids. V was pared by 0 bases and J by 3 bases, with 9 bases between. In germline, CDR1 is LGHNA, CDR2 YNFKEQ. The CDR3 sequence: CASSQESGNGNTIYF. For the CDR3, the DNA is TGTGCCAGCAGCCAAGAGTCAGGCAATGGAAACACCATATATTTT.

The chain is built from TRBV19 and TRBJ1-3; maybe TRBD1 (6 bases). This CDR3 is 13 amino acids long. Trimming stripped 10 bases from V and 4 bases from J, with 14 bases between. The germline gives CDR1 LNHDA, CDR2 SQIVND (reference sequence). The CDR3 DNA follows: TGTGCCACGCGGACAGAGAAGGGAAACACCATATATTTT. Amino acids: CATRTEKGNTIYF.

The V gene is TRBV3-1 (or the pseudogene TRBV3-2), the J gene TRBJ2-1; a weak D match, TRBD1 (5 bases). The V end lost 0 bases, the J end lost 2 bases, and 14 bases lay between the germline ends. Germline values: CDR1 LGHDT, CDR2 YNNKEL (reference sequence). The CDR3 runs 17 residues. The CDR3 coding sequence is TGTGCCAGCAGCCAAGATCGGCCAGGGCGCACCTACAATGAGCAGTTCTTC. Amino acids: CASSQDRPGRTYNEQFF.

The chain uses TRBV5-1 and TRBJ2-7, with 7 bases aligning to TRBD2. The trim removed 5 bases at V and 3 bases at J, leaving 11 bases unmatched. CDR3 length equals 15 residues. Germline V gene lookup returns CDR1 SGHRS and CDR2 YFSETQ. This CDR3 is CASSFAGQRGYEQYF. CDR3 in DNA: TGCGCCAGCAGTTTTGCCGGTCAGCGGGGCTACGAGCAGTACTTC.

This clone was seen only a few times. The chain is built from TRBV5-1 and TRBJ2-2, with D possibly matching TRBD2 (6 bases). The germline V gene encodes CDR1 SGHRS and CDR2 YFSETQ. Trimming took 1 base from V and 0 from J, leaving 13 bases between them. The CDR3 contains 17 residues. The CDR3 is CASSLLSGEPNTGELFF. The CDR3 nucleotides read TGCGCCAGCAGCTTGTTGTCGGGGGAGCCGAACACCGGGGAGCTGTTTTTT. Drawing the rest from reference TRBV5-1 and TRBJ2-2, the complete variable domain is KAGVTQTPRYLIKTRGQQVTLSCSPISGHRSVSWYQQTPGQGLQFLFEYFSETQRNKGNFPGRFSGRQFSNSRSEMNVSTLELGDSALYLCASSLLSGEPNTGELFFGEGSRLTVL.

This clone came up a few times. The V and J genes are TRBV21-1 and TRBJ2-7; the DNA was not used to check the table's D call, TRBD2. TRBV21-1 is shown as a pseudogene. The length of the CDR3 is 14 residues. DNA of the CDR3: TGTGCCAGCATCGGGACTAGCGGGACCCACGAGCAGTACTTC. Amino acid sequence: CASIGTSGTHEQYF.

CDR3 DNA sequence: TGTGCCACCAGCAGCTCCTGGAGAGGTGAAGCTTTCTTT. It translates to CATSSSWRGEAFF. The gene calls are TRBV15 and TRBJ1-1, with unresolved D. V was shortened by 3 bases and J by 7 bases, with 12 bases between the two germline ends. Germline V gives CDR1 LNHNV, CDR2 YYDKDF (reference sequence). The CDR3 runs 13 residues.

The rearrangement joins TRBV11-2 to TRBJ1-6; D gene ambiguous. V shed 0 bases and J shed 10 bases, with 13 bases lying between them. Germline-derived CDR1 and CDR2 are SGHAT and FQNNGV. The CDR3 length is 15 residues. The CDR3 sequence is CASSLEAGFNSPLHF. CDR3 in DNA: TGTGCCAGCAGCTTAGAAGCCGGGTTCAACTCACCCCTCCACTTT.

V gene TRBV9 combines with J gene TRBJ1-2; 10 bases are shared with TRBD1. Germline CDR1 and CDR2: SGDLS and YYNGEE. V was clipped by 7 bases and J by 2 bases; unmatched bases: 5. There are 14 residues in the CDR3. CDR3 region: CASRQGAANYGYTF. The CDR3 DNA is TGTGCCAGCCGACAGGGGGCGGCCAACTATGGCTACACCTTC.